This T cell receptor beta chain was recorded in a study of metastatic and nonmetastatic thyroid tumors. On the study more broadly: Patients with malignant and benign thyroid disease provided blood and tumor or nodule tissue, whose repertoires were compared. Study-level points and caveats: Benign nodules were reported to have significantly lower TCR beta diversity than malignant thyroid tumors, in blood and tumor.

This clone was counted many times. Its antigen remains unidentified. Every patient underwent thyroid surgery untreated. Per the authors' pipeline: In papillary thyroid cancer, a distant-metastasis classifier was built using CDR3 differences across clinicopathological groups. TCRdb reanalyzed the PCR reads via MiXCR. Clone size and V and J calls follow TCRdb, not the original study. The sample lists 30,000 to 40,000 clones, 19% seen once, with 15% to 20% in the top ten. Germline CDR1 and CDR2: SNHLY and FYNNEI. V shed 9 bases and J shed 5 bases, with 23 bases lying between them. CDR3 length: 15 residues.

This TCR came from a female donor with papillary thyroid cancer or a benign thyroid nodule (not recorded which). Some clones in this sample may be carry-over from other donors' samples. This chain links TRBV2 with TRBJ2-7; D might be TRBD1 or TRBD2, each matching 6 bases. The sample consisted of blood. As DNA, the CDR3 is TGTGCCAGTGGGGGGCGACATTTCACTCGGGACGAGCAGTACTTC. This encodes CASGGRHFTRDEQYF.